The subject of this entry is one T cell receptor beta chain. V was shortened by 7 bases and J by 3 bases, with 16 bases between the two germline ends. The germline V gene has CDR1 SEHNR and CDR2 FQNEAQ (reference sequence). The CDR3 totals 14 residues. The data originate from a study of control samples from healthy donors and cancer patients. Here immunoSEQ multiplex PCR was the method, and the copy in TCRdb shows in-frame clones only, minus some. The repertoire includes under 140,000 clones, over 75% of them detected once, and around 3.5% sits in the top ten. The genes are TRBV7-9 and TRBJ2-7; either TRBD1 or TRBD2 may fit D (5 bases each). This clonotype originated in a woman aged 60-75 years with lung cancer. The sample was PBMCs. The CDR3 bases are TGTGCCAGCAATCTCATCGGGGCCAGCTACGAGCAGTACTTC. Translating gives CASNLIGASYEQYF.